This T cell receptor (beta chain) was sequenced during a study of blood T cell repertoires in COVID-19. Study-level background: Acute and convalescent COVID-19 specimens originated in the United States, Italy and Spain.

The germline V gene encodes CDR1 MDHEN and CDR2 SYDVKM. There are 15 residues in the CDR3. V gave up 6 bases and J gave up 5 bases, with 16 bases separating them. Clones were read by immunoSEQ multiplex PCR, and TCRdb kept only the in-frame ones, dropping some. The data hold 45,000 to 70,000 clones, with just under 90% observed a single time. The Seattle site enrolled patients during active infection and followed them longitudinally. Source material: peripheral blood. The chain employs TRBV28 and TRBJ1-4, with D maybe TRBD1 (6 bases). The clonotype was recovered from a woman in her sixties with COVID-19, enrolled during active disease. The DNA of the CDR3 is TGTGCCAGCAGGCCAGCGGGGACAAGAAATGAAAAACTGTTTTTT. It yields the protein CASRPAGTRNEKLFF.